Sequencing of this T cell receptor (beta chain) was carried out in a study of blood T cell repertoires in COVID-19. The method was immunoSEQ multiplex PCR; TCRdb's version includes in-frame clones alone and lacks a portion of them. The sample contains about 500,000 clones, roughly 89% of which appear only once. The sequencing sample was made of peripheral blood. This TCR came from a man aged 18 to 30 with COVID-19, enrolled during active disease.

CDR3 protein: CASNSGGGYGYTF. DNA of the CDR3: TGTGCCAGCAATTCCGGCGGTGGCTATGGCTACACCTTC. V is TRBV12-3 or TRBV12-4 and J is TRBJ1-2; D is unresolved. Between the trimmed V and J ends, which lost 7 bases and 4 bases, there was a span of 13 bases. This CDR3 is built from 13 residues.